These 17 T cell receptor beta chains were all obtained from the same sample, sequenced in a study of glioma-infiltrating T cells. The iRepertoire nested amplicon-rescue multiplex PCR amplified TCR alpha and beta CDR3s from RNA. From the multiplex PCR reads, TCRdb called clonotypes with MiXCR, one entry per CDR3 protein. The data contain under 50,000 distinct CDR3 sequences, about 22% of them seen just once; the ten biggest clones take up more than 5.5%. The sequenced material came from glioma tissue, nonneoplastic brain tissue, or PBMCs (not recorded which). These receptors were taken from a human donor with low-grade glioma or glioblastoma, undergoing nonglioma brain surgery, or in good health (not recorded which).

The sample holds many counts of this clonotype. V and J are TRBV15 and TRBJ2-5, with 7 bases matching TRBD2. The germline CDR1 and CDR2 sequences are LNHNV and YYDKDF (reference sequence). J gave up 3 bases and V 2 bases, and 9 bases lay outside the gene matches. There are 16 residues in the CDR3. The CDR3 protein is CATSRRSSGGEETQYF. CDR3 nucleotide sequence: TGTGCCACCAGCAGACGCAGTTCGGGAGGCGAAGAGACCCAGTACTTC.

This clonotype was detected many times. CDR3: CASSPMGGGLTDTQYF. CDR3 DNA: TGTGCCAGCAGCCCGATGGGAGGGGGGCTCACAGATACGCAGTATTTT. The chain combines TRBV11-3 with TRBJ2-3, with D possibly TRBD2 on 7 matching bases. The CDR3 is made up of 16 amino acids. Trimming took off 5 bases at V and 2 bases at J, with 17 bases between the two ends. CDR1 is SGHNT and CDR2 is YENEEA in the germline V gene.

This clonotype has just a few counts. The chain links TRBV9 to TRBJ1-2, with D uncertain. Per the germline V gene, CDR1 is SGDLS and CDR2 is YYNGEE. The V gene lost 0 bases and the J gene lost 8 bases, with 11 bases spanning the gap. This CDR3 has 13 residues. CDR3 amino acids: CASSVEGFGGYTF. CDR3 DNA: TGTGCCAGCAGCGTAGAAGGTTTCGGAGGCTACACCTTC.

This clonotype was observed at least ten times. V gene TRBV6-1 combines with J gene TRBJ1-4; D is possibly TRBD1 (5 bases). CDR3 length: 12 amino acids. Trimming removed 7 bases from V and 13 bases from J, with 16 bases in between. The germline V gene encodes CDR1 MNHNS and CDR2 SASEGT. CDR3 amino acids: CASKVPTGILFF. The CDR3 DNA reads TGTGCCAGCAAGGTCCCAACAGGTATACTGTTTTTT.

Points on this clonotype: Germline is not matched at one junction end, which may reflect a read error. As DNA, the CDR3 is TGTGCCAGCAGCATGTCACAGGGGCTTCGGTCTGGGGCCATCGTCCTGACTTTC. This translates into CASSMSQGLRSGAIVLTF. The chain links TRBV7-2 to TRBJ2-6; 7 bases match TRBD1. The CDR3 spans 18 residues. CDR1 and CDR2 (germline): SGHTA, FQGNSA.

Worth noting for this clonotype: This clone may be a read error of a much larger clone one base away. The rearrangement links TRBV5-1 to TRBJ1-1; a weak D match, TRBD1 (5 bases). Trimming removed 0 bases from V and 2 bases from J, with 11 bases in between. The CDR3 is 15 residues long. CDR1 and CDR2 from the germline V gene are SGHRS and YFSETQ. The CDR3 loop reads CASSLGGGSNTEAFF. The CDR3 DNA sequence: TGCGCCAGCAGCTTGGGCGGGGGAAGTAACACTGAAGCTTTCTTT. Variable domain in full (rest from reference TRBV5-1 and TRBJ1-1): KAGVTQTPRYLIKTRGQQVTLSCSPISGHRSVSWYQQTPGQGLQFLFEYFSETQRNKGNFPGRFSGRQFSNSRSEMNVSTLELGDSALYLCASSLGGGSNTEAFFGQGTRLTVV.

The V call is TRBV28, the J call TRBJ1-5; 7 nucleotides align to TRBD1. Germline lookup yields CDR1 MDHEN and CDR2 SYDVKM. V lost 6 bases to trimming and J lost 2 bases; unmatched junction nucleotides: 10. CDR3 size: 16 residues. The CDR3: CASRIPQQGGNQPQHF. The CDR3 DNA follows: TGTGCCAGCAGAATCCCCCAGCAGGGGGGCAATCAGCCCCAGCATTTT. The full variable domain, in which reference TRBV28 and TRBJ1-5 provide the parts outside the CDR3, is DVKVTQSSRYLVKRTGEKVFLECVQDMDHENMFWYRQDPGLGLRLIYFSYDVKMKEKGDIPEGYSVSREKKERFSLILESASTNQTSMYLCASRIPQQGGNQPQHFGDGTRLSIL.

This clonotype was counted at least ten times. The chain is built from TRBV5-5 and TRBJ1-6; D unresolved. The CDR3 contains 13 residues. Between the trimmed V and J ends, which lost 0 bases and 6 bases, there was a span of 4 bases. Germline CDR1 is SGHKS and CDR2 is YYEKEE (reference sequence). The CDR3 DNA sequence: TGTGCCAGCAGCTTGGACAGTAATTCACCCCTCCACTTT. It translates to CASSLDSNSPLHF. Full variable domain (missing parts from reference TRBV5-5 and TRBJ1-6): DAGVTQSPTHLIKTRGQQVTLRCSPISGHKSVSWYQQVLGQGPQFIFQYYEKEERGRGNFPDRFSARQFPNYSSELNVNALLLGDSALYLCASSLDSNSPLHFGNGTRLTVT.

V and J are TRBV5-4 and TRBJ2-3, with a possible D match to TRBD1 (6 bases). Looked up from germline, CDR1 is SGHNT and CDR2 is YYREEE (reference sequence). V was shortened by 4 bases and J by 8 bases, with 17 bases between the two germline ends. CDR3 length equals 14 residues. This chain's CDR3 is CASSPHREEGTQYF. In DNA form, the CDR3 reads TGTGCCAGCAGCCCTCACAGGGAAGAAGGTACGCAGTATTTT.

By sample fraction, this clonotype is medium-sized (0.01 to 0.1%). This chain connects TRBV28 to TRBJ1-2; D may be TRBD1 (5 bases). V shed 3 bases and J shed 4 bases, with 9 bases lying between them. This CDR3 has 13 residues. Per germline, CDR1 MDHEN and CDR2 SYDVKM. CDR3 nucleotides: TGTGCCAGCAGTTTCAGAGACAGCTATGGCTACACCTTC. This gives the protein CASSFRDSYGYTF.

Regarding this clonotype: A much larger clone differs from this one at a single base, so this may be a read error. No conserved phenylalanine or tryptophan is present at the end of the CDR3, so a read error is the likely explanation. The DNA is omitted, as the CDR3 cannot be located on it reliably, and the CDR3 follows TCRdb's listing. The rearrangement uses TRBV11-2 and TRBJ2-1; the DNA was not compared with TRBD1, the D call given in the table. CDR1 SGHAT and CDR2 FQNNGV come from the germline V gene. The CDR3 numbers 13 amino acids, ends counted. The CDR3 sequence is CASSLSTGTGLFL.

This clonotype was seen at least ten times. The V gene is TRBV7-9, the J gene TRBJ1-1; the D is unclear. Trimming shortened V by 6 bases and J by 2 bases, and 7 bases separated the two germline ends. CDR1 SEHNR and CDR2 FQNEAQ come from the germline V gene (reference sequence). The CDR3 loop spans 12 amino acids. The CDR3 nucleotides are TGTGCCAGCAGTTCAGCCAACACTGAAGCTTTCTTT. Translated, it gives CASSSANTEAFF.

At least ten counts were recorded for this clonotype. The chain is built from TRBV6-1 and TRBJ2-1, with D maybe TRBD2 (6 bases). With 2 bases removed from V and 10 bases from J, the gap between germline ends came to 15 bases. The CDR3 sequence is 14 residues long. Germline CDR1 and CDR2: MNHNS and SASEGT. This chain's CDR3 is CASSEYRRTTEQFF. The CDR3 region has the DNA TGTGCCAGCAGTGAATATAGACGGACTACGGAGCAGTTCTTC.

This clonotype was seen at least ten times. CDR3 nucleotides: TGCAGTGCTAGCGGGAGGGCCGTCAATGAGCAGTTCTTC. Translating gives CSASGRAVNEQFF. The J gene is TRBJ2-1, the V gene TRBV20-1, with 8 bases matching TRBD2. CDR1 is DFQATT and CDR2 is SNEGSKA in the germline V gene (reference sequence). V dropped 3 bases and J dropped 6; count of bases not matched to a gene: 4. The CDR3 is 13 amino acids.

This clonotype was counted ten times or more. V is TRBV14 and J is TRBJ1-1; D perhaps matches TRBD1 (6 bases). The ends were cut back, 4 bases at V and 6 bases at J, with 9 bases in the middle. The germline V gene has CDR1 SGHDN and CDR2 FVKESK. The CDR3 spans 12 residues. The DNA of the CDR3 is TGTGCCAGCAGCCCAGGGGTGTCTGAAGCTTTCTTT. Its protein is CASSPGVSEAFF.

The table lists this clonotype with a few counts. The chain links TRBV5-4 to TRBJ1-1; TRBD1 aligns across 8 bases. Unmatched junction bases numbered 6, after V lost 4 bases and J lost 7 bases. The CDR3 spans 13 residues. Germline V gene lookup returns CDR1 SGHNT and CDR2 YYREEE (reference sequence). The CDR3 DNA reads TGTGCCAGCAGCCCGGACAGGGCCAATGAAGCTTTCTTT. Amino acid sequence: CASSPDRANEAFF. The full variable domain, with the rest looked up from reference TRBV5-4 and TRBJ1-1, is ETGVTQSPTHLIKTRGQQVTLRCSSQSGHNTVSWYQQALGQGPQFIFQYYREEENGRGNFPPRFSGLQFPNYSSELNVNALELDDSALYLCASSPDRANEAFFGQGTRLTVV.

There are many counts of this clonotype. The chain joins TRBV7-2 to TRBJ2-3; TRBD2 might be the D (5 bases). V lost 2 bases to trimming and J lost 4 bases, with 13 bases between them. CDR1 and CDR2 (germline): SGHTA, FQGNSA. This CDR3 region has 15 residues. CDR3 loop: CASSLRARRPDTQYF. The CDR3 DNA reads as TGTGCCAGCAGCTTAAGGGCCCGGAGGCCAGATACGCAGTATTTT. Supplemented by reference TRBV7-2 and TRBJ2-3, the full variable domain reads GAGVSQSPSNKVTEKGKDVELRCDPISGHTALYWYRQSLGQGLEFLIYFQGNSAPDKSGLPSDRFSAERTGGSVSTLTIQRTQQEDSAVYLCASSLRARRPDTQYFGPGTRLTVL.